Listed here are 14 T cell receptor beta chains from one sample, sequenced in a study of OX40 agonist ivuxolimab in advanced cancers. Produced via immunoSEQ multiplex PCR; TCRdb's table is partial and in-frame only. The sample comprises 60,000 or so clones, over 70% of which are singletons, and roughly 2% rests with the top ten. The sample in question was CD4+ or CD8+ T cells sorted from blood, obtained in a trial of the OX40 agonist ivuxolimab. Receptor source: an adult with an advanced solid tumor such as melanoma, head and neck, liver or kidney cancer.

The chain employs TRBV2 and TRBJ2-3; D may correspond to TRBD1 or TRBD2 (5 bases each). With 9 bases removed from V and 10 bases from J, the gap between germline ends came to 17 bases. The germline V gene encodes CDR1 SNHLY and CDR2 FYNNEI. The CDR3 totals 12 residues. The chain's CDR3 is CASGGRNGAQYF. In nucleotides, the CDR3 is TGTGCCAGTGGGGGAAGGAACGGGGCGCAGTATTTT.

In DNA, the CDR3 is TGTGCCAGCAGCTCGACAGACGGAAACACCATATATTTT. Amino acid sequence: CASSSTDGNTIYF. The V and J genes are TRBV7-3 and TRBJ1-3, with D perhaps TRBD1 (5 bases). Germline values: CDR1 SGHTA, CDR2 FQGTGA. CDR3 length equals 13 residues. The V gene lost 4 bases and the J gene lost 4 bases, with 8 bases spanning the gap. The complete variable domain, with remaining parts taken from reference TRBV7-3 and TRBJ1-3, reads GAGVSQTPSNKVTEKGKYVELRCDPISGHTALYWYRQSLGQGPEFLIYFQGTGAADDSGLPNDRFFAVRPEGSVSTLKIQRTERGDSAVYLCASSSTDGNTIYFGEGSWLTVV.

The chain recombines TRBV7-9 with TRBJ2-3; D gene unclear. V was pared by 5 bases and J by 5 bases, with 8 bases between. Germline CDR1 is SEHNR and CDR2 is FQNEAQ (reference sequence). This CDR3 contains 12 residues. In DNA form, the CDR3 reads TGTGCCAGCAGCCTAGGGCGAGATACGCAGTATTTT. It specifies CASSLGRDTQYF.

The chain uses TRBV28 and TRBJ2-5; no definite D call. V gave up 5 bases and J gave up 0 bases, with 13 bases separating them. CDR3 size: 15 residues. In germline, CDR1 is MDHEN, CDR2 SYDVKM. The CDR3 loop reads CASSPIGRNQETQYF. The CDR3 DNA reads TGTGCCAGCAGTCCTATAGGTCGGAACCAAGAGACCCAGTACTTC.

J is TRBJ2-1 and V is TRBV23-1; maybe TRBD2 (5 bases). TRBV23-1 is recorded as an ORF, its role being uncertain. CDR3 length: 17 amino acids. V lost 0 bases to trimming and J lost 2 bases, with 14 bases between them. This CDR3 is CASSQSGLARTYNEQFF. Written as DNA, the CDR3 is TGCGCCAGCAGTCAATCTGGGCTAGCTCGAACCTACAATGAGCAGTTCTTC.

The CDR3 nucleotides are TGCGCCAGCAGCCTTCAGGGGGGCTCGGAGACCCAGTACTTC. Protein: CASSLQGGSETQYF. V usage is TRBV4-1 and J usage is TRBJ2-5; a weak D match, TRBD1 (7 bases). The germline gives CDR1 MGHRA, CDR2 YSYEKL. CDR3 length equals 14 residues. Trimming removed 4 bases from V and 5 bases from J, with 14 bases in between.

The chain joins TRBV5-4 to TRBJ2-3; D not certain. The length of the CDR3 is 12 residues. Between the trimmed V and J ends, which lost 4 bases and 3 bases, there was a span of 6 bases. The germline V gene has CDR1 SGHNT and CDR2 YYREEE (reference sequence). CDR3 in DNA: TGTGCCAGCAGCGAGGCGACAGATACGCAGTATTTT. The encoded protein is CASSEATDTQYF.

The V and J genes are TRBV6-6 and TRBJ2-5, with a possible D match to TRBD2 (5 bases). The CDR3 sequence is 12 residues long. Germline CDR1 reads MNHNY; CDR2 reads SVGAGI (reference sequence). V lost 5 bases to trimming and J lost 5 bases, with 9 bases between them. The CDR3, as DNA: TGTGCCAGCAGTCGGGGTCCGGAGACCCAGTACTTC. Translated, it gives CASSRGPETQYF.

The V gene is TRBV7-3, the J gene TRBJ2-3; 11 bases are shared with TRBD2. This CDR3 spans 15 amino acids. J was trimmed by 1 base and V by 4 bases; bases with no gene match: 1. Looked up from germline, CDR1 is SGHTA and CDR2 is FQGTGA. CDR3 sequence (DNA): TGTGCCAGCAGCTCGGGACTAGCGGGCACAGATACGCAGTATTTT. Translated: CASSSGLAGTDTQYF.

The genes are TRBV4-1 and TRBJ1-4; D ambiguous. Germline lookup yields CDR1 MGHRA and CDR2 YSYEKL. V dropped 1 base and J dropped 0 bases, with 6 bases sitting between them. The CDR3 has 15 amino acids. For the CDR3, the DNA is TGCGCCAGCAGCCAAGTCAGGACAACTAATGAAAAACTGTTTTTT. It yields the protein CASSQVRTTNEKLFF.

The gene calls are TRBV9 and TRBJ2-3, with a tentative D call TRBD1 (6 bases). Trimming cost V 0 bases and J 1 base, with 6 bases left between them. CDR3 length equals 14 residues. The germline CDR1 and CDR2 sequences are SGDLS and YYNGEE. For the CDR3, the DNA is TGTGCCAGCAGCGTAGGGACAGGCACAGATACGCAGTATTTT. This codes for CASSVGTGTDTQYF.

The chain links TRBV18 to TRBJ1-1, with D maybe TRBD1 (5 bases). CDR1 and CDR2 from the germline V gene are KGHSH and LQKENI. The V and J ends lost 4 bases and 1 base respectively, with 10 bases between them. The CDR3 runs to 14 residues. The CDR3: CASSRTGQNTEAFF. The CDR3 DNA reads TGTGCCAGCTCACGCACCGGACAGAACACTGAAGCTTTCTTT.

V and J are TRBV18 and TRBJ2-2; unclear D gene. The CDR3 totals 14 residues. V was pared by 3 bases and J by 1 base, with 6 bases between. Germline CDR1 is KGHSH and CDR2 is LQKENI. CDR3 coding DNA: TGTGCCAGCTCACCGAGGCAGAACACCGGGGAGCTGTTTTTT. This codes for CASSPRQNTGELFF.

The V call is TRBV5-1, the J call TRBJ1-5, with D hard to call. From germline, CDR1 is SGHRS and CDR2 YFSETQ. There are 14 residues in the CDR3. V was shortened by 0 bases and J by 3 bases, with 7 bases between the two germline ends. CDR3: CASSLGGNNQPQHF. As DNA, the CDR3 is TGCGCCAGCAGCTTGGGAGGTAACAATCAGCCCCAGCATTTT.